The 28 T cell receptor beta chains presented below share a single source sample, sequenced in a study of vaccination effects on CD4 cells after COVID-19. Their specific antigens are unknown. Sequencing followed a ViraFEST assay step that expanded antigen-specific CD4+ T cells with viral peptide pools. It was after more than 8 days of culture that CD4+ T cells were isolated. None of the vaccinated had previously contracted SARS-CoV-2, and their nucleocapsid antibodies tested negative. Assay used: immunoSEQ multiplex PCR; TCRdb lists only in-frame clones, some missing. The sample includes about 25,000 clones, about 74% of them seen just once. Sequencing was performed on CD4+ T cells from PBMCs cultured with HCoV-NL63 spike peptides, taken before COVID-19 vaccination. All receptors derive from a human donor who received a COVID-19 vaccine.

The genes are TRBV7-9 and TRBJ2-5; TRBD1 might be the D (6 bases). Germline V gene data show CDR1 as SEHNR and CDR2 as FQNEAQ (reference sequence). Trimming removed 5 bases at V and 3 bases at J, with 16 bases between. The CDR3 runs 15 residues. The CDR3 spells CASSPFSGVEETQYF. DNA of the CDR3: TGTGCCAGCAGCCCATTTTCAGGGGTTGAAGAGACCCAGTACTTC.

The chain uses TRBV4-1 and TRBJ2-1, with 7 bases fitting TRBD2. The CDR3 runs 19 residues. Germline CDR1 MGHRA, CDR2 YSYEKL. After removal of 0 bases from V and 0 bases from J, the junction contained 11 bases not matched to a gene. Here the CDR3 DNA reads TGCGCCAGCAGCCAAGAGGGCATTCTAGCGGATAGCTCCTACAATGAGCAGTTCTTC. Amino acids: CASSQEGILADSSYNEQFF.

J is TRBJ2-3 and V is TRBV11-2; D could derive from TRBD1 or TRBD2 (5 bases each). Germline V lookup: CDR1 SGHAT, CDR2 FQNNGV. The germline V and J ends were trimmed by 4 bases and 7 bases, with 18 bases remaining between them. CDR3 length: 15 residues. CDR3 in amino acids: CASSYRDGIRNTQYF. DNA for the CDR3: TGTGCCAGCAGCTACCGGGACGGAATTAGAAATACGCAGTATTTT. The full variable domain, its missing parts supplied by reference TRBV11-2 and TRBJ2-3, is EAGVAQSPRYKIIEKRQSVAFWCNPISGHATLYWYQQILGQGPKLLIQFQNNGVVDDSQLPKDRFSAERLKGVDSTLKIQPAKLEDSAVYLCASSYRDGIRNTQYFGPGTRLTVL.

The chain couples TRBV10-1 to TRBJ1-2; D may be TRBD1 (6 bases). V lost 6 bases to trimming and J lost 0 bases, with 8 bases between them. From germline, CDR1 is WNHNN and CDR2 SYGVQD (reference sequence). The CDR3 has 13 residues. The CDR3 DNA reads TGCGCCAGCAGCAGGACAGCTAACTATGGCTACACCTTC. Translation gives CASSRTANYGYTF.

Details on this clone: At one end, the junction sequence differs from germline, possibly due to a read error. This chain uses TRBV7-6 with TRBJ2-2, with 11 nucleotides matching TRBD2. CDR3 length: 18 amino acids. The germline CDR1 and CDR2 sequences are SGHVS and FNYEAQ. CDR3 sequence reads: CASSLVPTSGDFTGQLFF. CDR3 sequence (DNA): TGTGCCAGCAGCTTAGTTCCGACTAGCGGGGATTTCACCGGGCAGCTGTTTTTT.

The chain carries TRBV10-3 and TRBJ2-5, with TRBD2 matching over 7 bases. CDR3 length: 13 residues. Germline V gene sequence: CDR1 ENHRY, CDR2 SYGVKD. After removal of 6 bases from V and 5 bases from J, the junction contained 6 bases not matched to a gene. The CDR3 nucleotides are TGTGCCATCAGAGGACTAGACTCGGAGACCCAGTACTTC. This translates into CAIRGLDSETQYF.

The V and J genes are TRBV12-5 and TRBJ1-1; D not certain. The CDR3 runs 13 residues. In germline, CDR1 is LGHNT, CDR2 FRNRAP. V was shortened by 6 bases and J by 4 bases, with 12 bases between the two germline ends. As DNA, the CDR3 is TGTGCTAGTGGCGACCCACCAATCACTGAAGCTTTCTTT. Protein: CASGDPPITEAFF. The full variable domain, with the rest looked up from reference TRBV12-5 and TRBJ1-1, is DARVTQTPRHKVTEMGQEVTMRCQPILGHNTVFWYRQTMMQGLELLAYFRNRAPLDDSGMPKDRFSAEMPDATLATLKIQPSEPRDSAVYFCASGDPPITEAFFGQGTRLTVV.

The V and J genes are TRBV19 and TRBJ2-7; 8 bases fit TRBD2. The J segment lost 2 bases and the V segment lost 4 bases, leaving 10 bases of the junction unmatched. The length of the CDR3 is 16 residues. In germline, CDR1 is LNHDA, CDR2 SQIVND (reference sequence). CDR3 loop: CASSTGLREGTYEQYF. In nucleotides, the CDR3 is TGTGCCAGTAGTACGGGGCTTCGGGAGGGCACCTACGAGCAGTACTTC.

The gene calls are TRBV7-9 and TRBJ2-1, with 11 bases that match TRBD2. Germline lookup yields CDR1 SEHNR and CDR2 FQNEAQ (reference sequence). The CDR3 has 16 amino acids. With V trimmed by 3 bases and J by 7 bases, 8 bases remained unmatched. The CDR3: CASSLYRTSGLNEQFF. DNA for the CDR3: TGTGCCAGCAGCTTGTACCGGACTAGCGGGTTAAATGAGCAGTTCTTC.

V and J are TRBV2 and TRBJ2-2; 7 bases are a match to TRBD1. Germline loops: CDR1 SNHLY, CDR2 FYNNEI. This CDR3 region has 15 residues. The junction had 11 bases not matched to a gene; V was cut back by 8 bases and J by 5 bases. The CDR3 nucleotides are TGTGCCAGCGGTACCACGACAGGGTCGACCGGGGAGCTGTTTTTT. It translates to CASGTTTGSTGELFF.

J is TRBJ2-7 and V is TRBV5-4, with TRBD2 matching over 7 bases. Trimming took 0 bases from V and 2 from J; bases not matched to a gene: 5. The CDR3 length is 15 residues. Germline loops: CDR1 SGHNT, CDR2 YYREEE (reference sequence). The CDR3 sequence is CASSLVGGGAYEQYF. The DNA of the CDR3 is TGTGCCAGCAGCTTGGTGGGGGGGGGAGCCTACGAGCAGTACTTC.

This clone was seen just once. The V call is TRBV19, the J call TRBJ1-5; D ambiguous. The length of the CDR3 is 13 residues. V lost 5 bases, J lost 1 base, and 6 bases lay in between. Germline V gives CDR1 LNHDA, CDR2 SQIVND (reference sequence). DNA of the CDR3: TGTGCCAGTAGTCGGCAGAGCAATCAGCCCCAGCATTTT. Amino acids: CASSRQSNQPQHF.

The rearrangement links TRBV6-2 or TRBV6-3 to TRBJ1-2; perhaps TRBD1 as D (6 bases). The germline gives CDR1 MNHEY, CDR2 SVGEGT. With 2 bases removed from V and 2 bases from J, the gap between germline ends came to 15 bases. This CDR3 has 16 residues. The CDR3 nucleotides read TGTGCCAGCAGTTACCCCACAGGGAAGGAAAACTATGGCTACACCTTC. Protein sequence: CASSYPTGKENYGYTF.

The CDR3 is CASRAGTVDTSPLHF. As DNA, the CDR3 is TGTGCCAGCAGGGCCGGGACAGTTGATACTTCACCCCTCCACTTT. The chain uses TRBV6-5 and TRBJ1-6; 7 bases align to TRBD1. V was pared by 6 bases and J by 9 bases, with 11 bases of the junction left unmatched. The CDR3 sequence is 15 residues long. The germline V gene encodes CDR1 MNHEY and CDR2 SVGAGI.

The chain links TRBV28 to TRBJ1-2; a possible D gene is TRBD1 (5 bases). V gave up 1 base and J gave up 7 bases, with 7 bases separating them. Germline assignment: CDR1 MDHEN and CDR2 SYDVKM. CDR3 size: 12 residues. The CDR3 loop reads CASSLSRGGYTF. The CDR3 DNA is TGTGCCAGCAGTTTATCAAGGGGTGGCTACACCTTC.

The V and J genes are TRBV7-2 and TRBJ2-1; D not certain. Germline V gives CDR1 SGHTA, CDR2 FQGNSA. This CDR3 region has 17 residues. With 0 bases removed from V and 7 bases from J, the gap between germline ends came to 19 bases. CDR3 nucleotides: TGTGCCAGCAGCTTAGCGTACGTGATCCGTTTGTCAAATGAGCAGTTCTTC. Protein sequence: CASSLAYVIRLSNEQFF. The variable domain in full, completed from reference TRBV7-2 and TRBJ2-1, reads GAGVSQSPSNKVTEKGKDVELRCDPISGHTALYWYRQSLGQGLEFLIYFQGNSAPDKSGLPSDRFSAERTGGSVSTLTIQRTQQEDSAVYLCASSLAYVIRLSNEQFFGPGTRLTVL.

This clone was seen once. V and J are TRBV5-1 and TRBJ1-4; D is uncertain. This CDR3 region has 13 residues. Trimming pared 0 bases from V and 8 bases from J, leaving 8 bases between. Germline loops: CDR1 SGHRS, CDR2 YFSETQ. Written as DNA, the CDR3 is TGCGCCAGCAGCTTGGCTGGGTCCGAAAAACTGTTTTTT. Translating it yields CASSLAGSEKLFF.

CDR3 DNA: TGTGCCAGCAAACAGGGGATGGATCAGCCCCAGCATTTT. This codes for CASKQGMDQPQHF. The V call is TRBV18, the J call TRBJ1-5; 7 bases are a match to TRBD1. Germline CDR1 is KGHSH and CDR2 is LQKENI. The CDR3 length is 13 residues. The V and J ends lost 8 bases and 5 bases, in that order; junction bases with no gene match: 6.

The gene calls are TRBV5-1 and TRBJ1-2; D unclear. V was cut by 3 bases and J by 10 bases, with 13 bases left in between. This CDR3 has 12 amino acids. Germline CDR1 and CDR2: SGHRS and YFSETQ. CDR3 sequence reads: CASSSEQLIYTF. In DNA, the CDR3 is TGCGCCAGCAGCTCCGAGCAGTTAATCTACACCTTC.

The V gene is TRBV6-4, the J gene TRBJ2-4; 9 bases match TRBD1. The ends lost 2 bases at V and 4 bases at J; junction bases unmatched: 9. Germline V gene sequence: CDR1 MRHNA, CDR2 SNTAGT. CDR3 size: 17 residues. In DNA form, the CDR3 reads TGTGCCAGCAGTGACCCATTAACAGGGGGCGGGAAAAACATTCAGTACTTC. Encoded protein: CASSDPLTGGGKNIQYF.

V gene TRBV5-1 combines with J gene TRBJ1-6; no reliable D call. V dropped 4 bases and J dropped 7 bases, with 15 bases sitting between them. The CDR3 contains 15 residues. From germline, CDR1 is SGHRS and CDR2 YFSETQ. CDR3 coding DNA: TGCGCCAGCAGCGAACTAGACCGGACCAATTCACCCCTCCACTTT. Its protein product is CASSELDRTNSPLHF.

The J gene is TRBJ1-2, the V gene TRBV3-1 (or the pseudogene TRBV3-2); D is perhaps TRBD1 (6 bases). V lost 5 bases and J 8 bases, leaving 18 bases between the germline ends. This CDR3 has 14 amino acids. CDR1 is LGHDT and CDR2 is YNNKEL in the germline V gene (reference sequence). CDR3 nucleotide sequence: TGTGCCAGCAGCTACCGGGACACAGTCCGCGGCTACACCTTC. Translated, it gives CASSYRDTVRGYTF.

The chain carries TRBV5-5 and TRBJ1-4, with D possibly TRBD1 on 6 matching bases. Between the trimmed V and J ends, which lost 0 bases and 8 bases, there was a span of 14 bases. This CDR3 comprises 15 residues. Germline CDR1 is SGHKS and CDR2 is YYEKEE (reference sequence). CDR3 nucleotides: TGTGCCAGCAGCTTGGAACAACAGGGTTACGAAAAACTGTTTTTT. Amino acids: CASSLEQQGYEKLFF.

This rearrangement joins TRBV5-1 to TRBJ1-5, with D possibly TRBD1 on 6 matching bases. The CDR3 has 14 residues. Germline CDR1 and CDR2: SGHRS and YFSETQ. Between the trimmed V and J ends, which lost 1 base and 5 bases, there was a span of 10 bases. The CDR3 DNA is TGCGCCAGCAGCTTGCGAGGGGGAGATCAGCCCCAGCATTTT. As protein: CASSLRGGDQPQHF.

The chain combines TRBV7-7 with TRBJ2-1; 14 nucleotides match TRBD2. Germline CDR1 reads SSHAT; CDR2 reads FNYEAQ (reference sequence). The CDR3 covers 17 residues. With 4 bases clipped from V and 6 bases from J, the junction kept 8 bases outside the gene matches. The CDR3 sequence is CASSSGRLAGGPNEQFF. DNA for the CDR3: TGTGCCAGCAGCTCGGGAAGACTAGCGGGAGGGCCCAATGAGCAGTTCTTC.

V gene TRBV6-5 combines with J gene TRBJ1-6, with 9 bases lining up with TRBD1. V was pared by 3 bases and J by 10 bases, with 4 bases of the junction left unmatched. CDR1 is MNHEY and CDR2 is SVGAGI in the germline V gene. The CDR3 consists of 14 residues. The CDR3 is CASSYRQGESPLHF. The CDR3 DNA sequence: TGTGCCAGCAGTTATCGACAGGGGGAGTCACCCCTCCACTTT.

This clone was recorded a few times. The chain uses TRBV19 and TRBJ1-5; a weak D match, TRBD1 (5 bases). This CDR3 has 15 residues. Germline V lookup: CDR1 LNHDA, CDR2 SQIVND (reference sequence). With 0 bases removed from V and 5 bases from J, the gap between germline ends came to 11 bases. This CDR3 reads CASSIDGGDHQPQHF. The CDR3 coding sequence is TGTGCCAGTAGTATAGACGGGGGGGACCATCAGCCCCAGCATTTT.

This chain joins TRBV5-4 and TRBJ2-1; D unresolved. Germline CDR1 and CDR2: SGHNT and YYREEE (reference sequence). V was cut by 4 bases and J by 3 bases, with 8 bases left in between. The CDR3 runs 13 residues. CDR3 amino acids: CASSTTLYNEQFF. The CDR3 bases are TGTGCCAGCAGCACGACCCTCTACAATGAGCAGTTCTTC.